Sequencing of this T cell receptor beta chain was carried out in a study of cytomegalovirus exposure and HLA in healthy donors. As for the study in general: The use of the same platform for the 95 to 150 validation repertoires and the approximately 690 first-cohort repertoires was reported by a later analysis.

General study findings and limits: According to a subsequent analysis, TCR clusters identified in the first cohort showed a tendency to co-occur across the roughly 110 validation repertoires. Altogether, about 160 TCR beta chains were recorded as cytomegalovirus-associated.

In regard to this clone: Its matching antigen is unknown.

The CDR3 runs to 13 residues. CDR1 is SGHTA and CDR2 is FQGNSA in the germline V gene. The V end was cut by 5 bases, the J end by 0 bases, with 5 bases between. Some clones are missing from TCRdb's copy, which holds only in-frame ones; the method was immunoSEQ multiplex PCR. The table lists about 170,000 clones, approximately 86% of them singletons. Sequencing was carried out using PBMCs. This chain links TRBV7-2 with TRBJ1-5, with D unresolved. The TCR originated in a woman aged 18-29 years in good health and CMV-seronegative. CDR3: CASSQDSNQPQHF. CDR3 bases: TGTGCCAGCAGCCAGGATAGCAATCAGCCCCAGCATTTT.